The entry below gives a single T cell receptor (beta chain) sequence along with its context. Its antigen remains undetermined. Base-call qualities are not available, and no considerably larger clone is one nucleotide away. Profiling of TCR beta VDJ combinations and CDR3 sequences used genomic DNA as the template. An Illumina HiSeq 2000 was used for TCR repertoire sequencing. Concerning the study's data processing: Repertoire assessment relied on Simpson's diversity index, CDR3 size and DJ length profiles, and TRBV/TRBJ rearrangement plots. The most abundant DNA sequence in the deep sequencing data was taken as the immunodominant clone. CDR3 amino acid sequences were screened for sharing across subjects and were compared with published repertoires and the VDJdb database. TCRdb reworked the public reads: Q25 trimming with fastp, MiXCR clone assembly, productive beta chains retained. Rows matching on CDR3 protein sequence are summarized as one entry with the most common DNA and genes. TCRdb assigned the V and J calls; the authors' analysis was not used. Across this sample there are around 190,000 distinct CDR3 sequences, with 50% to 55% seen only once. Of the sample, roughly 15% falls within the top ten clones.

In this study, sorted CD4+ and CD8+ T cells from the blood of healthy subjects and of severe aplastic anemia patients had their TCR repertoires deep-sequenced. Ficoll-Paque density gradient centrifugation was used to isolate peripheral blood mononuclear cells. Before DNA extraction, CD4+ and CD8+ T cells were sorted by FACS or by magnetic beads. These data come from a study of CD8+CD57+ T cells in acquired aplastic anemia (dated by TCRdb to 2016 to 2019). As for the study more broadly: Extracted DNA from sorted CD4+ and CD8+ cells averaged approximately 3 ug, ranging from roughly 0.17 to 27.4 ug. An average of approximately 10 million reads for CD4+ cells and 11.0 million reads for CD8+ cells was obtained from healthy donor samples. Overall study outcomes, separate from this receptor: No significant difference in CD8+ Simpson's diversity was found between patients and healthy controls (P=0.060). Nearly 30 CD8+ CDR3 sequences were found in both patients and controls but appeared to be highly expressed in patients and within the immunodominant clones of the patients.

For CDR1 and CDR2, the germline V gene lists SNHLY and FYNNEI. V gives up 2 bases and J gives up 9 bases, and the segment between their germline ends measures 11 bases. The CDR3, from cysteine to phenylalanine, totals 13 residues. The only DNA kept is the CDR3, 39 bases in frame from the first base. The chain joins TRBV2 to TRBJ2-4; the D gene lacks a confident call. Sequencing used sorted CD4+, CD8+, or CD8+CD57+ T cells (not recorded which) from PBMCs. This receptor was identified in a human donor in good health, serving as a control. DNA sequence: TGTGCCAGCAGTGAAATCCCGCAGAGCATTCAGTACTTC. It encodes CASSEIPQSIQYF.